Included here is one TCR beta chain sequence, with context. The data were obtained in a study of Graves' ophthalmopathy and Graves' hyperthyroidism. RNA served as the template for amplifying TCR beta CDR3 regions. In the first round, RT-PCR was carried out with HTBI primers, and a multiplex PCR formed the second round. TCRdb re-derived calls from the multiplex PCR reads in MiXCR, one entry per CDR3 protein. The repertoire holds around 340,000 distinct CDR3 sequences, with around a sixth as singletons. The CDR3 totals 17 residues. The ends were cut back, 2 bases at V and 0 bases at J, with 13 bases in the middle. The germline V gene has CDR1 KGHDR and CDR2 SFDVKD.

The sample was peripheral blood. The receptor's source is an adult man with Graves' ophthalmopathy. The chain employs TRBV24-1 and TRBJ1-5; weak D call: TRBD1 (5 bases). CDR3 protein: CATSDSETDYSNQPQHF. The CDR3 DNA follows: TGTGCCACCAGTGATTCAGAGACAGACTATAGCAATCAGCCCCAGCATTTT.